This T cell receptor beta chain was retrieved from a study of intratumoral heterogeneity in liver cancer. The study's findings and limits: A noted limitation was under-sampling of tumor-infiltrating lymphocytes.

V lost 2 bases, J lost 5 bases, and 9 bases lay in between. Germline CDR1 reads MNHNY; CDR2 reads SVGAGI (reference sequence). This CDR3 is built from 13 residues. A single count supports this clone. The antigen is not known. The repertoire was sequenced with immunoSEQ multiplex PCR; TCRdb's copy has only in-frame clones and lacks some. The data hold 20,000 to 25,000 clones, with around 78% observed a single time. Before surgical resection, these early-stage hepatocellular carcinoma patients received no treatment. Sampled areas showed no macroscopic evidence of necrosis or hemorrhage. The sample in question was tumor-adjacent normal tissue, obtained before any cancer treatment. This TCR came from a woman aged 65 to 85 with hepatocellular carcinoma. The rearrangement links TRBV6-6 to TRBJ2-5, with D uncertain. CDR3 bases: TGTGCCAGCAGTTACCGGTCTTCCGAGACCCAGTACTTC. Its protein product is CASSYRSSETQYF.